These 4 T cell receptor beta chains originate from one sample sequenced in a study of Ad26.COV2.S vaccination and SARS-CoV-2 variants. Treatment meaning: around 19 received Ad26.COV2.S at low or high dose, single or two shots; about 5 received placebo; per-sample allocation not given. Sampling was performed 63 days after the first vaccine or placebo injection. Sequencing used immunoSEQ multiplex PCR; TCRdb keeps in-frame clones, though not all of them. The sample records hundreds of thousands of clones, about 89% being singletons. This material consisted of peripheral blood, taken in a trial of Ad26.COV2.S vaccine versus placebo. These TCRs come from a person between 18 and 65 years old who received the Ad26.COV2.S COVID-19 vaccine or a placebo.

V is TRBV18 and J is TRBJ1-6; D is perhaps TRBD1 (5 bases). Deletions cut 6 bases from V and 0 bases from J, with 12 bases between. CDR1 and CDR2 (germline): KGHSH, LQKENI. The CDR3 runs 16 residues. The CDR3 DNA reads TGTGCCAGCTCCGGGGCCGTGAGCTCCTATAATTCACCCCTCCACTTT. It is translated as CASSGAVSSYNSPLHF.

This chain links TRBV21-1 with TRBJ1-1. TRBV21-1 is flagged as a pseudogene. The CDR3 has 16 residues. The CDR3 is CASSNRIGEIRTEAFF. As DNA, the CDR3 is TGTGCCAGCAGCAATCGGATCGGGGAAATTAGGACTGAAGCTTTCTTT.

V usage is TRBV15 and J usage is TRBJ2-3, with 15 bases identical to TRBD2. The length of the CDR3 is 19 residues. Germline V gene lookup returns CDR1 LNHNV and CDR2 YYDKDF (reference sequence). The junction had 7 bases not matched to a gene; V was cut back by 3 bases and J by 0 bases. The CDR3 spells CATSSGGLAGGFSTDTQYF. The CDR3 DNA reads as TGTGCCACCAGCAGCGGGGGACTAGCGGGGGGTTTTAGCACAGATACGCAGTATTTT.

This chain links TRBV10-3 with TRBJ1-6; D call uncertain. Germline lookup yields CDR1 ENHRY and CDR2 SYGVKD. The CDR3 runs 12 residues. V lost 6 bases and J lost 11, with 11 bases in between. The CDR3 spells CAISQPGTPLHF. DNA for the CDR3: TGTGCCATCAGCCAACCGGGGACACCCCTCCACTTT.